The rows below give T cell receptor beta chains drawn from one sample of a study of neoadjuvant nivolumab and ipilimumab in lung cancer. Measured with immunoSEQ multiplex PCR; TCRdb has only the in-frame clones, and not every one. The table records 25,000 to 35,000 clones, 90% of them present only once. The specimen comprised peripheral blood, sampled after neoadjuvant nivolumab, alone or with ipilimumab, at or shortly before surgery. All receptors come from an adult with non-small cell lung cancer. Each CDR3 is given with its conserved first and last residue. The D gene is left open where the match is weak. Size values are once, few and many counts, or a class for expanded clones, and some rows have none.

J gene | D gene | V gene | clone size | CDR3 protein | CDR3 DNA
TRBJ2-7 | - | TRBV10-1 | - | CASSESGLYEQYF | TGCGCCAGCAGTGAGTCGGGGTTGTACGAGCAGTACTTC
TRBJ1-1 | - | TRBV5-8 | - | CASSLAGEAFF | TGTGCCAGCAGCTTGGCAGGCGAAGCTTTCTTT
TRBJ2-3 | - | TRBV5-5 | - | CASSLAGRSADTQYF | TGTGCCAGCAGCCTGGCGGGTAGGAGCGCAGATACGCAGTATTTT
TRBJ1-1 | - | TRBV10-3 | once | CAINLGPGTEAFF | TGTGCCATCAACCTAGGGCCGGGCACTGAAGCTTTCTTT
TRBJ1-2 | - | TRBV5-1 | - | CASSLTANYGYTF | TGCGCCAGCAGCTTGACAGCTAACTATGGCTACACCTTC
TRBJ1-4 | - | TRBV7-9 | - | CASTYLQGKLFF | TGTGCCAGCACCTATCTTCAGGGAAAACTGTTTTTT
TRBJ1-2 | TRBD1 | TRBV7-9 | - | CASSSSVGGSSYGYTF | TGTGCCAGCAGCTCCTCGGTAGGGGGCTCCTCCTATGGCTACACCTTC
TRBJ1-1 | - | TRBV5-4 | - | CASSPRSGFTEAFF | TGTGCCAGCAGCCCTAGGTCGGGGTTCACTGAAGCTTTCTTT
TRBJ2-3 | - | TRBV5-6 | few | CASSLKAATDTQYF | TGTGCCAGCAGCTTGAAAGCGGCCACAGATACGCAGTATTTT
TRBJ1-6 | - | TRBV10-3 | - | CAISEGLNNSPLHF | TGTGCCATCAGTGAAGGGCTTAATAATTCACCCCTCCACTTT
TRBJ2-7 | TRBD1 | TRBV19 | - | CASSLNRGDEQYF | TGTGCCAGTTCCCTCAACAGGGGGGACGAGCAGTACTTC
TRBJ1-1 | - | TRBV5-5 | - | CASSLAQAGQPVAFF | TGTGCCAGCAGCTTGGCCCAGGCAGGGCAACCGGTAGCTTTCTTT
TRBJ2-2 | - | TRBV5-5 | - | CASSPPGVGHTGELFF | TGTGCCAGCTCCCCTCCGGGGGTGGGCCACACCGGGGAGCTGTTTTTT
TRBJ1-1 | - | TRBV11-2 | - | CASSLLQTNAEAFF | TGTGCCAGCAGCTTACTACAGACGAACGCTGAAGCTTTCTTT
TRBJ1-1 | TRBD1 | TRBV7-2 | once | CASSWGTGPFEAFF | TGTGCCAGCAGCTGGGGGACAGGGCCCTTTGAAGCTTTCTTT
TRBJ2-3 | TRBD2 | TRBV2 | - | CASSGGGIDTQYF | TGTGCCAGCAGTGGCGGGGGGATCGATACGCAGTATTTT
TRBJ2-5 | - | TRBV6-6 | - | CASSYAGVEGETQYF | TGTGCCAGCAGTTACGCTGGAGTTGAAGGGGAGACCCAGTACTTC
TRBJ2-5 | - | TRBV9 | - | CASSARQAETQYF | TGTGCCAGCAGCGCGCGACAGGCAGAGACCCAGTACTTC
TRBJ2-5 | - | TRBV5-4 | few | CASSLDRQRAQYF | TGTGCCAGCAGCTTGGACCGACAGCGCGCCCAGTACTTC
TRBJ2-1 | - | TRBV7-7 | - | CASSSGSSSYNEQFF | TGTGCCAGCAGCTCCGGAAGTAGCTCCTACAATGAGCAGTTCTTC
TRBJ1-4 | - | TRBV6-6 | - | CASSYSGGPNEKLFF | TGTGCCAGCAGTTACTCGGGGGGGCCGAATGAAAAACTGTTTTTT
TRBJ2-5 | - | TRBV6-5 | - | CASSYSKETQYF | TGTGCCAGCAGTTACTCGAAAGAGACCCAGTACTTC
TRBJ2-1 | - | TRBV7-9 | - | CASSLSGSSYNEQFF | TGTGCCAGCAGCCTAAGCGGGTCCTCCTACAATGAGCAGTTCTTC
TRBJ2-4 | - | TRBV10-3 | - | CAISDGTVNIQYF | TGTGCCATCAGTGATGGGACTGTGAACATTCAGTACTTC
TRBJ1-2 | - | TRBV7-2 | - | CASSSGGFSYGYTF | TGTGCCAGCAGCTCTGGGGGATTCTCCTATGGCTACACCTTC
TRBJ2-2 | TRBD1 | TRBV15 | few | CATSRQDRANTGELFF | TGTGCCACCAGCAGACAGGACAGGGCGAACACCGGGGAGCTGTTTTTT
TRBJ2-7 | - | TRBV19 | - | CASSIGQGKSYEQYF | TGTGCCAGTAGTATTGGGCAGGGGAAATCCTACGAGCAGTACTTC
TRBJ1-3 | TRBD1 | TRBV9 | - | CASSVGYRGPSGNTIYF | TGTGCCAGCAGCGTAGGTTATAGGGGGCCTTCTGGAAACACCATATATTTT
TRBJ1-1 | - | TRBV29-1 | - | CSVEEDENTEAFF | TGCAGCGTCGAAGAGGATGAGAACACTGAAGCTTTCTTT
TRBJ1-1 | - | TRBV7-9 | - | CASSLAGVLVNTEAFF | TGTGCCAGCAGCCTTGCCGGGGTTCTGGTGAACACTGAAGCTTTCTTT
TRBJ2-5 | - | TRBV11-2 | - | CASSLRTALETQYF | TGTGCCAGCAGCTTAAGGACTGCCCTAGAGACCCAGTACTTC
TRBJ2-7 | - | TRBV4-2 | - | CASSQDVGISYEQYF | TGTGCCAGCAGCCAAGACGTCGGAATCTCCTACGAGCAGTACTTC